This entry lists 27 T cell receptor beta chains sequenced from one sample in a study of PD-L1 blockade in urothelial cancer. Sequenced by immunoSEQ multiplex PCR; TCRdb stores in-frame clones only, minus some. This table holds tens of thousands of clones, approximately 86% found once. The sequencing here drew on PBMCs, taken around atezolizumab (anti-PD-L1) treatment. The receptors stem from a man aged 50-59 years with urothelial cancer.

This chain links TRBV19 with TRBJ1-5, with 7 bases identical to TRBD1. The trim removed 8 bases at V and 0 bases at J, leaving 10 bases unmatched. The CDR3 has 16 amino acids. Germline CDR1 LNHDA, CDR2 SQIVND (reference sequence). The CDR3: CASSRDSKSSNQPQHF. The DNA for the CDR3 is TGTGCCAGTTCGCGGGACAGCAAGAGTAGCAATCAGCCCCAGCATTTT.

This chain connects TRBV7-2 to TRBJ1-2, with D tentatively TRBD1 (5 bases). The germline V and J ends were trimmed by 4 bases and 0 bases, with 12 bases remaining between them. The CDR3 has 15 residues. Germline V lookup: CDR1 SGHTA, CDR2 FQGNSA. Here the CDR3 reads CASSSLQDPNYGYTF. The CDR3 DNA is TGTGCCAGCAGCTCCCTACAGGACCCTAACTATGGCTACACCTTC.

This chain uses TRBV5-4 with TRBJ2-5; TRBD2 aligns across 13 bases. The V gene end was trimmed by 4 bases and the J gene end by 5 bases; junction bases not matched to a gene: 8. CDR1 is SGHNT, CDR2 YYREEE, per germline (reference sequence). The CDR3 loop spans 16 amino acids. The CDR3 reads CASSPGTSGAWETQYF. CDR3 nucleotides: TGTGCCAGCAGCCCTGGGACTAGCGGGGCCTGGGAGACCCAGTACTTC.

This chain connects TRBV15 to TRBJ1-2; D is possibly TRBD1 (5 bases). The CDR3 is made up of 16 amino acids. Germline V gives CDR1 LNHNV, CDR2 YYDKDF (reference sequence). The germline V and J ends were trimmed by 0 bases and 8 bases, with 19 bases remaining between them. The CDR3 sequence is CATSRDYKAQGSGYTF. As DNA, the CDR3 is TGTGCCACCAGCAGAGATTATAAGGCGCAGGGTTCCGGCTACACCTTC.

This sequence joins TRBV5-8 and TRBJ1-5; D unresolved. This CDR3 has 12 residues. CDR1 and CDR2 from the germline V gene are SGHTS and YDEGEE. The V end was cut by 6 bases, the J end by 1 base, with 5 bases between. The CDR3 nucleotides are TGTGCCAGCAAGCGGAGCAATCAGCCCCAGCATTTT. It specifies CASKRSNQPQHF.

CDR3 nucleotide sequence: TGTGCCAGCAGTAATGGACAGGAAAAAGATGACTTCTACAATGAGCAGTTCTTC. Amino acids: CASSNGQEKDDFYNEQFF. The chain uses TRBV28 and TRBJ2-1; 7 bases are a match to TRBD1. The CDR3 contains 18 residues. From germline, CDR1 is MDHEN and CDR2 SYDVKM. Trimming at V came to 5 bases and at J to 3 bases, leaving 16 bases not matched to a gene.

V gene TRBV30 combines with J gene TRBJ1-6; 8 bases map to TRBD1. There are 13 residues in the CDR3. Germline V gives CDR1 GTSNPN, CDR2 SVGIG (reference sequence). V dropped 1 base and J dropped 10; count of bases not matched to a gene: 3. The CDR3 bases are TGTGCCTGGAGTGCTACAGGGGGATCACCCCTCCACTTT. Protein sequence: CAWSATGGSPLHF.

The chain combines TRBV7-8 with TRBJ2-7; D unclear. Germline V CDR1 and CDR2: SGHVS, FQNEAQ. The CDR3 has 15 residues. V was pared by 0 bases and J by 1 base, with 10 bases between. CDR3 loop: CASSLAVGRSYEQYF. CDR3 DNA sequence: TGTGCCAGCAGCTTAGCAGTAGGCAGGTCCTACGAGCAGTACTTC.

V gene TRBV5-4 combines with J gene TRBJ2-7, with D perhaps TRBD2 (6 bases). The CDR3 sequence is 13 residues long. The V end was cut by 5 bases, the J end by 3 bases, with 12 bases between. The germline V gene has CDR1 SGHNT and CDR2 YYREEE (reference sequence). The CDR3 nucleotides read TGTGCCAGCAGTCGAGCTAGCGACTACGAGCAGTACTTC. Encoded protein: CASSRASDYEQYF.

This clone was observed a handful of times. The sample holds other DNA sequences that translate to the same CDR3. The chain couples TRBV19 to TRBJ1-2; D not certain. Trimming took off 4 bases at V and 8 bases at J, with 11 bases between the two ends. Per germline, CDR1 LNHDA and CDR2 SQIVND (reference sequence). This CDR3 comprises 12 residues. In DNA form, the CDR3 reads TGTGCCAGTAGTACAGGCGAGTACGGCTACACCTTC. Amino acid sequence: CASSTGEYGYTF. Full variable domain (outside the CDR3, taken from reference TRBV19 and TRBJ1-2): DGGITQSPKYLFRKEGQNVTLSCEQNLNHDAMYWYRQDPGQGLRLIYYSQIVNDFQKGDIAEGYSVSREKKESFPLTVTSAQKNPTAFYLCASSTGEYGYTFGSGTRLTVV.

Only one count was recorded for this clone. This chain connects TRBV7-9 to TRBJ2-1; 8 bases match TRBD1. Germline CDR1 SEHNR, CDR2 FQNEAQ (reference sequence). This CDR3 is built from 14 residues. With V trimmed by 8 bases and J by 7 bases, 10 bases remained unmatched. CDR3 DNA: TGTGCCAGCGATCTTGGCAGGGGGCAAAATGAGCAGTTCTTC. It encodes CASDLGRGQNEQFF.

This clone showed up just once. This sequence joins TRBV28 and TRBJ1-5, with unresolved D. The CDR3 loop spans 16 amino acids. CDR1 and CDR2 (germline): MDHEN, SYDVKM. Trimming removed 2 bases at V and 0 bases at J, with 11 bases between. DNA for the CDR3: TGTGCCAGCAGTTTAGAAGCGTTTCATAGCAATCAGCCCCAGCATTTT. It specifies CASSLEAFHSNQPQHF.

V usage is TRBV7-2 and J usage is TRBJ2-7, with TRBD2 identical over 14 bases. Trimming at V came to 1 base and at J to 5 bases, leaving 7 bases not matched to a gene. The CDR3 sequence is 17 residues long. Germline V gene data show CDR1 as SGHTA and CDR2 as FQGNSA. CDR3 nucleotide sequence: TGTGCCAGCAGCTTAGTAGGGACTAGCGGGAGTCAACACGAGCAGTACTTC. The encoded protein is CASSLVGTSGSQHEQYF.

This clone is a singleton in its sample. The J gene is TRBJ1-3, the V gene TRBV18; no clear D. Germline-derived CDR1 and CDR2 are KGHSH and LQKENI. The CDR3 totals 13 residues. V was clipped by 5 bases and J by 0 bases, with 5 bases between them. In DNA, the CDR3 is TGTGCCAGCTCAGCAGGCTCTGGAAACACCATATATTTT. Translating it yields CASSAGSGNTIYF. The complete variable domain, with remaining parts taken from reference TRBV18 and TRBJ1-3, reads NAGVMQNPRHLVRRRGQEARLRCSPMKGHSHVYWYRQLPEEGLKFMVYLQKENIIDESGMPKERFSAEFPKEGPSILRIQQVVRGDSAAYFCASSAGSGNTIYFGEGSWLTVV.

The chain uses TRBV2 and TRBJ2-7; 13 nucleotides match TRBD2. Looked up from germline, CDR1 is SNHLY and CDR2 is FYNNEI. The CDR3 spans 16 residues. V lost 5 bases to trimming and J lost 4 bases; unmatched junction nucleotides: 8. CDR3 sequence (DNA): TGTGCCAGCAGTCGGACTGGGACTAGCGGGAATTACGAGCAGTACTTC. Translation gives CASSRTGTSGNYEQYF.

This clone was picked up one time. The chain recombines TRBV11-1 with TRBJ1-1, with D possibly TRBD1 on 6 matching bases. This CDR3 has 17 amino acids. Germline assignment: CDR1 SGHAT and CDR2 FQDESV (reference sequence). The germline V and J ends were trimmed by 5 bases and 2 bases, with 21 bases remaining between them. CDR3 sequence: CASSPDRPRRINTEAFF. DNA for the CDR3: TGTGCCAGCAGCCCGGACAGACCTAGGAGGATCAACACTGAAGCTTTCTTT.

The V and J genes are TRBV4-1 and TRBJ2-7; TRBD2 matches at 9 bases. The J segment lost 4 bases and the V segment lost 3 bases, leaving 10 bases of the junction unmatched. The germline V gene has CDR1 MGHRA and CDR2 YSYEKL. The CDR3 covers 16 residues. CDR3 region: CASSQTLAGLLYEQYF. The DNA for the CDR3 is TGCGCCAGCAGCCAGACGCTAGCGGGACTTCTTTACGAGCAGTACTTC.

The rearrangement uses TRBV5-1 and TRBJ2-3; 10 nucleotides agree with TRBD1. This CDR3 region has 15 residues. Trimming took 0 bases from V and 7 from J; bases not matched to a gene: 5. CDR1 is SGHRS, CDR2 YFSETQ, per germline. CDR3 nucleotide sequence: TGCGCCAGCAGCTTGGAGACAGGGGGCGCATATACGCAGTATTTT. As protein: CASSLETGGAYTQYF.

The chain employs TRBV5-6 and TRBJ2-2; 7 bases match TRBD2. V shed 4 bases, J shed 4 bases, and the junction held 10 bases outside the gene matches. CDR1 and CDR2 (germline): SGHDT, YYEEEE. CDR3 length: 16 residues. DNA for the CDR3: TGTGCCAGCAGCCTCTGGCGGGAGCGCGTCACCGGGGAGCTGTTTTTT. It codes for CASSLWRERVTGELFF.

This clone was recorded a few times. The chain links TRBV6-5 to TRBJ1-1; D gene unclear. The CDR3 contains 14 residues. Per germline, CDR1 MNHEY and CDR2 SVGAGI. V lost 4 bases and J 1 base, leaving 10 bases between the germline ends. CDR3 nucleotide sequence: TGTGCCAGCAGTTCTCGAGGCGGGAACACTGAAGCTTTCTTT. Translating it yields CASSSRGGNTEAFF.

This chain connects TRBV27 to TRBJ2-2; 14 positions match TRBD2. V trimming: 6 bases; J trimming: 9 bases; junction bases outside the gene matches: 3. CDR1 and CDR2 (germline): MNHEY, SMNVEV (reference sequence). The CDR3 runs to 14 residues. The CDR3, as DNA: TGTGCCAGCAGGGGGACTAGCGGGAGCCGGGAGCTGTTTTTT. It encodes CASRGTSGSRELFF.

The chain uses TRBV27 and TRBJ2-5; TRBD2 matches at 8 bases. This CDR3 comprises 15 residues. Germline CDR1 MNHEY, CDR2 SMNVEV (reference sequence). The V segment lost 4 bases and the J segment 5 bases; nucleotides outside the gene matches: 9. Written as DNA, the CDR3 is TGTGCCAGCAGTTCGGAAGCGGGAGCGATGGAGACCCAGTACTTC. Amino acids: CASSSEAGAMETQYF.

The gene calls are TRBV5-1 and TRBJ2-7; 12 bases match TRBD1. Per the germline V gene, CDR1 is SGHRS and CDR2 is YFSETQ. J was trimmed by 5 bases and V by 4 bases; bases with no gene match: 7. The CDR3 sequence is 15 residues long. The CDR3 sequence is CASSPTGQGAHEQYF. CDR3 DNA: TGCGCCAGCAGCCCAACGGGACAGGGGGCTCACGAGCAGTACTTC. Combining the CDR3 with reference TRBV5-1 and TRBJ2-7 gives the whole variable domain KAGVTQTPRYLIKTRGQQVTLSCSPISGHRSVSWYQQTPGQGLQFLFEYFSETQRNKGNFPGRFSGRQFSNSRSEMNVSTLELGDSALYLCASSPTGQGAHEQYFGPGTRLTVT.

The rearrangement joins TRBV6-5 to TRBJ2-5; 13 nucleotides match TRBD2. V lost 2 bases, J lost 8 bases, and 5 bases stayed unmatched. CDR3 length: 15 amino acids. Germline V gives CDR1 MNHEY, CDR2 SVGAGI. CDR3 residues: CASSYGGTSGKTQYF. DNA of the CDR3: TGTGCCAGCAGTTACGGAGGGACTAGCGGGAAAACCCAGTACTTC.

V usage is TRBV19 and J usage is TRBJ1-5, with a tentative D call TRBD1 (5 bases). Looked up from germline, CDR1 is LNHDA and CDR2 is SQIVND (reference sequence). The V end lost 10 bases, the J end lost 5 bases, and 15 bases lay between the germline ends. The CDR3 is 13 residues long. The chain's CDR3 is CATVGQWDQPQHF. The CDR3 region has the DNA TGTGCCACCGTAGGACAATGGGATCAGCCCCAGCATTTT.

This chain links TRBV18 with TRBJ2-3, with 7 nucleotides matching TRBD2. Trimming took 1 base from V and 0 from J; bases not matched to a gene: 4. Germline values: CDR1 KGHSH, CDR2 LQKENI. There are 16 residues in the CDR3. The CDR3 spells CASSPRLAESTDTQYF. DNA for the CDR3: TGTGCCAGCTCACCACGCCTAGCGGAGAGCACAGATACGCAGTATTTT.

The DNA for the CDR3 is TGTGCCAGCAGCTTAGGTCCAGGGTTTAATGAAAAACTGTTTTTT. Translated, it gives CASSLGPGFNEKLFF. The chain recombines TRBV13 with TRBJ1-4; a possible D gene is TRBD1 (5 bases). Trimming took 0 bases from V and 4 from J, leaving 9 bases between them. Germline V gene sequence: CDR1 PRHDT, CDR2 FYEKMQ (reference sequence). The CDR3 length is 15 residues.